This T cell receptor (beta chain) was documented in a study of breast tumors, draining lymph nodes, adjacent tissues (dated by TCRdb to 2016 to 2017). For context, the study as a whole: Breast cancer patients provided tumor, adjacent nontumor tissue and axillary lymph nodes, and the study compared the TCR beta repertoires across these three sources. In human breast cancer, the study set out to evaluate how tumor, surrounding tissue and draining lymph node repertoires relate to one another and whether T cells may move between these sites. Findings and caveats that apply to the study as a whole: A scenario in which most tumor T cells derive from the lymph node and then expand within tumor tissue was judged to be consistent with the data. Rather than being directly demonstrated, the conclusion that tumor T cells originate in lymph nodes was presented as consistent with a hypothesis. Tumor T-cell repertoires showed less diversity than lymph node repertoires and more diversity than nontumor tissue repertoires, and tumor T-cell repertoires showed preferential V and J gene usage. Tumor and nontumor tissue repertoires were found to be significantly more similar in luminal-like than in basal-like breast cancer.

Sequencing was carried out with an Illumina HiSeq 2000. Multiplex PCR amplification was used to generate the TCR beta chain libraries. The amplified TCR beta chain products were analyzed by high-throughput sequencing. TCRdb trimmed public reads at Q25 via fastp, called clones via MiXCR and kept in-frame beta chains. Records with the same CDR3 protein are collapsed into one entry carrying the most frequent genes and DNA. The sample contains 7,000 or so distinct CDR3 sequences, around two fifths of them found a single time. Of the sample, 42% falls within the top ten clones. Trimming takes 3 bases from V and 5 bases from J, and the germline ends sit 11 bases apart. From cysteine to phenylalanine, the CDR3 is 13 amino acids long. The retained sequence is limited to the CDR3, 39 bases, with the frame set at the first base. The adjacent samples were made up of nontumor breast tissue around the tumor. Compared with the rest of its sample, this clonotype is medium-sized (0.01 to 0.1%). Its antigen is currently not known. No base quality information exists; no much larger clone differs at one position.

The rearranged segments are TRBV12-3 or TRBV12-4 and TRBJ2-7, and the D gene may be TRBD2, 6 bases matching. The sample taken for sequencing was tumor-adjacent breast tissue. The sequence was obtained from a female donor with breast cancer. Some clones in this sample may be carry-over from other donors' samples. The bases read TGTGCCAGCAGTTTTGTCGGGAGCGACGAGCAGTACTTC. Translated, it reads CASSFVGSDEQYF.